This is a list of T cell receptor beta chains from one sample in a study of blood T cell repertoires in COVID-19. Repertoires were generated with immunoSEQ multiplex PCR, while TCRdb's copy carries only in-frame clones and drops some. The data hold roughly 54,000 clones, with about 82% observed a single time. Sequencing was performed on peripheral blood. These receptors all come from an older woman with acute or convalescent COVID-19. CDR3s include the opening cysteine and the closing phenylalanine or tryptophan. A D gene is named only where the DNA matches it firmly.

j_gene | d_gene | v_gene | CDR3aa
TRBJ2-5 | TRBD2 | TRBV9 | CASSIGSGRQETQYF
TRBJ2-1 | NA | TRBV29-1 | CSVDHGGGYNEQFF
TRBJ2-6 | NA | TRBV4-2 | CASSQERGGANVLTF
TRBJ2-1 | TRBD2 | TRBV11-3 | CASSLASGGSSYYNEQFF
TRBJ2-7 | TRBD1 | TRBV7-2 | CASSSRDRGRPYEQYF
TRBJ1-2 | NA | TRBV6-6 | CASSFNEGAYGYTF
TRBJ2-1 | NA | TRBV5-5 | CASSLQESSYNEQFF
TRBJ2-3 | NA | TRBV5-4 | CASSLFGQGFTDTQYF
TRBJ2-3 | TRBD2 | TRBV28 | CASSLFSGGARDTQYF
TRBJ2-3 | TRBD2 | TRBV7-3 | CASSFTPLSLAASTDTQYF
TRBJ2-3 | TRBD2 | TRBV5-1 | CASSYIAGGRLSTDTQYF
TRBJ2-3 | TRBD2 | TRBV29-1 | CSVVEAGSTDTQYF
TRBJ2-5 | TRBD2 | TRBV14 | CASSEFSSGRKTQYF
TRBJ1-1 | TRBD1 | TRBV3-1/TRBV3-2 | CASSSGQGAEAFF
TRBJ2-7 | TRBD2 | TRBV11-2 | CASSFEASGRYEQYF
TRBJ2-1 | NA | TRBV5-1 | CASSFLTDNEQFF
TRBJ2-1 | TRBD2 | TRBV14 | CASSHQTSGRLGEQFF
TRBJ1-1 | NA | TRBV3-1/TRBV3-2 | CASSPNYALPNRGTEAFF
TRBJ2-2 | NA | TRBV5-4 | CASSLGVLNTGELFF
TRBJ1-1 | TRBD1 | TRBV29-1 | CSAISTGSEAFF
TRBJ1-3 | NA | TRBV7-8 | CASSLVRSTGNTIYF
TRBJ2-2 | TRBD2 | TRBV24-1 | CATRTSGRGRVSGELFF
TRBJ2-3 | TRBD2 | TRBV5-1 | CASNTGTTTDTQYF
TRBJ2-7 | NA | TRBV10-3 | CAIRRDYEQYF
TRBJ2-3 | NA | TRBV7-3 | CASSLITTDTQYF
TRBJ1-1 | NA | TRBV24-1 | CATRSNRDTEAFF
TRBJ1-1 | NA | TRBV18 | CASSPMPGRKEYAAFF
TRBJ1-4 | TRBD1 | TRBV7-9 | CASTSRDSPEKLFF
TRBJ1-2 | NA | TRBV14 | CASSIGPSTNYGYTF
TRBJ2-1 | TRBD1 | TRBV25-1 | CASSESRTGDLEQFF
TRBJ1-1 | NA | TRBV29-1 | CSVQRGGGNTEAFF